In its sample, the clone carrying this TCR beta chain was seen once. Its antigen is not known. This entry is derived from a study of immune cell composition in non-small cell lung cancer. Study information: Tumours were mainly lung adenocarcinoma or squamous cell carcinoma.

The study, taken as a whole, reports: Dominant in vivo tumour-associated clones were not shown to share tumour-reactive sequences. Tumour-associated clones >0.5% occurred in around 35% of adenocarcinomas, 75% of squamous. Overall clonality, unlike maximal tumour-associated clone frequency, did not predict TIL reactivity.

TCRdb's copy holds only in-frame clones and misses some; the assay was immunoSEQ multiplex PCR. The sample yields some 10,000 clones, 70% to 80% seen once. Normal lung sampling was at least 3 cm from the tumour, as distant as possible. Trimming removed 8 bases from V and 1 base from J, with 9 bases in between. Germline assignment: CDR1 LNHDA and CDR2 SQIVND (reference sequence). The length of the CDR3 is 13 residues. This sequence joins TRBV19 and TRBJ1-3, with D hard to call. Sample: non-adjacent lung tissue. This TCR was recovered from a human donor with non-small cell lung cancer. The CDR3 sequence is CASSVGSGNTIYF. The CDR3 DNA reads TGTGCCAGTTCAGTGGGGTCTGGAAACACCATATATTTT.